This T cell receptor beta chain was obtained from a study of Graves' ophthalmopathy and Graves' hyperthyroidism. Study conclusions and caveats: An 81.08% specificity and about 90% sensitivity were achieved by a 13-signature model that separated ophthalmopathy from stable hyperthyroidism. Blood contained most expanded thyroid clonotypes exceeding 0.001 frequency.

On this clonotype: Its antigen is undetermined.

PBMCs were obtained from 10 ml of fresh peripheral blood. There are 17 residues in the CDR3. The V gene's germline CDR1 is SGHAT and CDR2 FQDESV (reference sequence). V lost 5 bases, J lost 0 bases, and 7 bases stayed unmatched. TCR beta CDR3 amplification used RNA transcripts. The authors performed first-round RT-PCR with HTBI primers and then a second-round multiplex PCR. TCRdb recomputed calls from the multiplex PCR reads with MiXCR, one row per CDR3 protein. The table shows around 340,000 distinct CDR3 sequences, with 15% to 20% occurring only once. The receptor's source is an adult man with Graves' ophthalmopathy. The sequenced material came from peripheral blood. The chain joins TRBV11-1 to TRBJ2-7, with 13 positions matching TRBD2. The CDR3 loop is CASSRGLAGESSYEQYF. CDR3 DNA sequence: TGTGCCAGCAGCCGCGGACTAGCGGGAGAGAGCTCCTACGAGCAGTACTTC. The whole variable domain, filled in from reference TRBV11-1 and TRBJ2-7, reads EAEVAQSPRYKITEKSQAVAFWCDPISGHATLYWYRQILGQGPELLVQFQDESVVDDSQLPKDRFSAERLKGVDSTLKIQPAELGDSAMYLCASSRGLAGESSYEQYFGPGTRLTVT.